This T cell receptor beta chain originates from a study of CD8+CD57+ T cells in acquired aplastic anemia. Across the whole study: Sorting CD4+ and CD8+ cells gave DNA averaging approximately 2.9 ug. Points from the study as a whole: Comparison of patients with controls identified around 31 shared CD8+ CDR3 sequences.

This CDR3 comprises 14 residues. The V and J ends lost 5 bases and 7 bases respectively, with 15 bases between them. Germline V gene sequence: CDR1 MNHEY, CDR2 SVGAGI. Investigators profiled TCR beta VDJ and CDR3 from genomic DNA template. TCRdb analysed the reads with MiXCR anew, one entry per CDR3 protein. The table has hundreds of thousands of distinct CDR3 sequences, under 80% seen once; the top ten hold under 5%. This clonotype was picked up many times. Antigen specificity is unknown. This TCR came from a human donor in good health, serving as a control. This chain uses TRBV6-5 with TRBJ1-5; D remains ambiguous. The sample consisted of sorted CD4+, CD8+, or CD8+CD57+ T cells (not recorded which) from PBMCs. CDR3: CASSEFPRDQPQHF. Here the CDR3 DNA reads TGTGCCAGCAGTGAATTCCCCCGAGACCAGCCCCAGCATTTT.